These T cell receptor beta chains were read from a single sample in a study of HIV-infected patients and healthy controls. Each CDR3 protein is one row after TCRdb ran MiXCR on the 5' RACE reads. The data contain roughly 6,600 distinct CDR3 sequences, about 10% of them seen just once; the ten biggest clones take up approximately 18%. This material consisted of blood, taken during antiretroviral therapy. All receptors derive from an adult with HIV infection. The CDR3 runs from the conserved cysteine through the conserved F or W. Fields, in order: V gene, J gene, clone size, D gene, CDR3 DNA, CDR3 protein. A D gene is named only where the DNA matches it firmly. For some rows the clone size is stated as once, few or many, or as a class when expanded; others skip it.

TRBV3-1,TRBJ2-2,medium-sized,.,TGTGCCAGCAGCCAAGTTCTAGAAGCCGGGGAGCTGTTTTTT,CASSQVLEAGELFF
TRBV5-1,TRBJ2-3,medium-sized,TRBD2,TGCGCCAGCAGCTGGAGGAGCGGGGGGGCCGGAGATACGCAGTATTTT,CASSWRSGGAGDTQYF
TRBV29-1,TRBJ2-2,.,TRBD2,TGCAGCGTTGGTGCCAGCGGGGGCCTGGAGAACACCGGGGAGCTGTTTTTT,CSVGASGGLENTGELFF
TRBV20-1,TRBJ2-3,medium-sized,TRBD2,TGCAGTGCCCGAGACACGACTAGCGGCCACACAGATACGCAGTATTTT,CSARDTTSGHTDTQYF
TRBV4-2,TRBJ1-2,many,TRBD1,TGTGCCAGCAGCCAATTCCGCGAGACAGGGGGATCAGTTGGCTACACCTTC,CASSQFRETGGSVGYTF
TRBV28,TRBJ1-6,many,TRBD1,TGTGCCAGCAGTTTATTCCGACAGGGAAATTCACCCCTCCACTTT,CASSLFRQGNSPLHF
TRBV7-9,TRBJ1-1,few,.,TGTGCCAGCAGCTTATCTGGGGGTGTGGGCACAGAAGCTTTCTTT,CASSLSGGVGTEAFF
TRBV7-2,TRBJ1-2,many,TRBD1,TGTGCCAGCAGCTTAGGTCGTTTGGACAGGCCCACCTTC,CASSLGRLDRPTF
TRBV2,TRBJ2-7,.,TRBD1,TGTGCCAGCAAGGTCGGGACAGGAAAAATCTACGAGCAGTACTTC,CASKVGTGKIYEQYF
TRBV27,TRBJ1-5,medium-sized,.,TGTGCCAGCAGTTTCTCTGGAAGCAATCAGCCCCAGCATTTT,CASSFSGSNQPQHF
TRBV4-2,TRBJ2-7,.,TRBD1,TGTGCCAGCAGCCTGGACAGGACGGCGGCCGACGAGCAGTACTTC,CASSLDRTAADEQYF
TRBV6-5,TRBJ2-7,.,.,TGTGCCAGCAGTTACTCTGAACAGTCGGACGAGCAGTACTTC,CASSYSEQSDEQYF
TRBV18,TRBJ2-3,few,TRBD2,TGTGCCAGCTCACCACTTGGCGGGGGGAACACAGATACGCAGTATTTT,CASSPLGGGNTDTQYF
TRBV27,TRBJ2-7,medium-sized,TRBD1,TGTGCCAGCAGTTTATCGACAGGGGAGCTGGAGTACGAGCAGTACTTC,CASSLSTGELEYEQYF
TRBV18,TRBJ2-3,many,.,TGTGCCAGCTCACCCCCACGAGGCACGCAGTATTTT,CASSPPRGTQYF
TRBV10-1,TRBJ2-7,few,.,TGCGCCAGCAGTGATCCACAGGCCGCTACCGGGGGCGAGCAGTACTTC,CASSDPQAATGGEQYF
TRBV7-9,TRBJ2-7,medium-sized,TRBD2,TGTGCCAGCAGCCCCCGACTAGCGGGGGTGCCCGAGCAGTACTTC,CASSPRLAGVPEQYF
TRBV5-5,TRBJ2-5,medium-sized,TRBD1,TGTGCCAGCAGCCCTTCGACAGGGGGCATTGTTGGAGAGACCCAGTACTTC,CASSPSTGGIVGETQYF
TRBV12-3/TRBV12-4,TRBJ2-3,medium-sized,.,TGTGCCAGCAGTGGGTGGAAGGGCACAGATACGCAGTATTTT,CASSGWKGTDTQYF
TRBV27,TRBJ2-7,many,TRBD1,TGTGCCAGCAGGATACTAGGACAGGGGTTATACGAGCAGTACTTC,CASRILGQGLYEQYF
TRBV3-1,TRBJ1-1,medium-sized,.,TGTGCCAGCAGCCAGGAACTTACCACTGAAGCTTTCTTT,CASSQELTTEAFF
TRBV27,TRBJ2-1,.,.,TGTGCCAGTGCCATGGAGAGCTCCTACAATGAGCAGTTCTTC,CASAMESSYNEQFF
TRBV15,TRBJ2-1,many,TRBD1,TGTGCCACCAGCAGAAGATACCGGGACAGGGGGGACAATGAGCAGTTCTTC,CATSRRYRDRGDNEQFF
TRBV29-1,TRBJ2-3,few,.,TGCAGCGTTTTTCCGGGACCGCGGTTTTCGGATACGCAGTATTTT,CSVFPGPRFSDTQYF
TRBV2,TRBJ1-1,.,.,TGTGCCAGCAGAAATTACCGGGGGCTTACTGAAGCTTTCTTT,CASRNYRGLTEAFF
TRBV12-3/TRBV12-4,TRBJ2-1,many,.,TGTGCCAGCATACCCGTGGGGGCTGGGGATGAGCAGTTCTTC,CASIPVGAGDEQFF
TRBV29-1,TRBJ2-2,many,TRBD1,TGCAGCGCCACCCCTAGGGACAGGGACGCCGGGGAGCTGTTTTTT,CSATPRDRDAGELFF
TRBV10-3,TRBJ1-2,medium-sized,.,TGTGCCATCAGTGACCGACAGTATGGCTACACCTTC,CAISDRQYGYTF
TRBV9,TRBJ2-7,.,TRBD1,TGTGCCAGCAGCGAATTACTGGGACAGAATACCTACGAGCAGTACTTC,CASSELLGQNTYEQYF
TRBV19,TRBJ2-7,.,.,TGTGCCAGTAAAAGCAGGTTCCTTTCCTACGAGCAGTACTTC,CASKSRFLSYEQYF
TRBV13,TRBJ1-1,medium-sized,.,TGTGCCAGCAGCTTAGATGGGGATGCGAACACTGAAGCTTTCTTT,CASSLDGDANTEAFF
TRBV2,TRBJ2-6,medium-sized,.,TGTGCCAGCAGTAGCAGGGGATTCGGCTCTGGGGCCAACGTCCTGACTTTC,CASSSRGFGSGANVLTF
TRBV12-3/TRBV12-4,TRBJ2-7,few,.,TGTGCCAGCACCCCTACGGGGGGCCATCGGGAGCAGTACTTC,CASTPTGGHREQYF
TRBV7-9,TRBJ2-7,many,.,TGTGCCAGCAGCGAAGGATTCGAGCAGTACTTC,CASSEGFEQYF
TRBV20-1,TRBJ2-1,many,TRBD2,TGCAGTACCGGACGGACTAGCGGGGGCGTGGCGCGTTCCTACAATGAGCAGTTCTTC,CSTGRTSGGVARSYNEQFF
TRBV20-1,TRBJ2-5,many,.,TGCAGTGCTCCCCCCCCGAAACCTGACAGGAACCAAGAGACCCAGTACTTC,CSAPPPKPDRNQETQYF
TRBV27,TRBJ2-2,medium-sized,.,TGTGCCAGCAGTTCTCACTCCACAATCGACACCGGGGAGCTGTTTTTT,CASSSHSTIDTGELFF
TRBV5-1,TRBJ2-3,.,.,TGCGCCAGCAGCATCCAGGAGAGCACAGATACGCAGTATTTT,CASSIQESTDTQYF
TRBV5-5,TRBJ1-2,many,.,TGTGCCAGCAGCTTGAACAGGAACTATGGCTACACCTTC,CASSLNRNYGYTF
TRBV19,TRBJ2-2,few,.,TGTGCCAGTAGTATCCTGATAGAGTCCCCCGGGGAGCTGTTTTTT,CASSILIESPGELFF
TRBV11-2,TRBJ2-1,medium-sized,.,TGTGCCAGCAGCCACGCCCGGGGGTTAAAGAATGAGCAGTTCTTC,CASSHARGLKNEQFF
TRBV5-1,TRBJ2-1,many,TRBD2,TGCGCCAGCAGCTTGGGGGCGGGGGGTGGATCCTACAATGAGCAGTTCTTC,CASSLGAGGGSYNEQFF
TRBV7-2,TRBJ2-1,many,TRBD1,TGTGCCAGCAGCTACTACTCGGGGACAGCCGAGCAGTTCTTC,CASSYYSGTAEQFF
TRBV2,TRBJ2-5,.,.,TGTGCCAGCTCAAGAGGCGGCTCCCAAGAGACCCAGTACTTC,CASSRGGSQETQYF
TRBV20-1,TRBJ1-3,medium-sized,.,TGCAGTGCTAGCAGAACTGGAAACACCATATATTTT,CSASRTGNTIYF
TRBV7-9,TRBJ1-1,many,.,TGTGCCAGCAGCTTAGCACAGGTGATCACTGAAGCTTTCTTT,CASSLAQVITEAFF
TRBV3-1,TRBJ2-7,.,.,TGTGCCAGCAGCCAAGATTTGGAGGGCTACTACGAGCAGTACTTC,CASSQDLEGYYEQYF
TRBV7-2,TRBJ1-5,medium-sized,TRBD1,TGTGCCAGCAGCTTAGGAGGGACAGGGGTTCAGCCCCAGCATTTT,CASSLGGTGVQPQHF
TRBV5-1,TRBJ1-1,medium-sized,.,TGCGCCAGCAGCTTGGTTCCGGGCCAGAACACTGAAGCTTTCTTT,CASSLVPGQNTEAFF
TRBV6-2/TRBV6-3,TRBJ2-7,many,.,TGTGCCAGCAGTAAGCGCGTTTACGAGCAGTACTTC,CASSKRVYEQYF
TRBV12-3/TRBV12-4,TRBJ2-1,medium-sized,TRBD2,TGTGCCAGCAGTCCCGGACTAGTCCCCTACAATGAGCAGTTCTTC,CASSPGLVPYNEQFF
TRBV7-9,TRBJ2-7,.,TRBD1,TGTGCCAGCCCGGGTGTAACCTGGACAGGGGCCTACGAGCAGTACTTC,CASPGVTWTGAYEQYF
TRBV5-1,TRBJ1-1,.,.,TGCGCCAGCAGCTTGGACAGGGCCACTGAAGCTTTCTTT,CASSLDRATEAFF
TRBV19,TRBJ2-7,medium-sized,.,TGTGCCAGTAGTATGGCGGAGGGCCACGAGCAGTACTTC,CASSMAEGHEQYF
TRBV29-1,TRBJ1-4,.,.,TGCAGCGTTGAGACGGGGGAACGGCTGTTTTTT,CSVETGERLFF
TRBV11-2,TRBJ2-5,medium-sized,TRBD1,TGTGCCAGCAGCTCCCTCGGGACAGCCCAAGAGACCCAGTACTTC,CASSSLGTAQETQYF
TRBV12-3/TRBV12-4,TRBJ1-1,medium-sized,.,TGTGCCAGCAGTTTCAGGAGGATGGGCACTGAAGCTTTCTTT,CASSFRRMGTEAFF
TRBV9,TRBJ2-1,.,TRBD2,TGTGCCAGCAGCGTAGTACTAGCGGGGGGGCCAGGGTACAATGAGCAGTTCTTC,CASSVVLAGGPGYNEQFF
TRBV6-5,TRBJ2-5,medium-sized,TRBD1,TGTGCCAGCAGTTACTCGGGCAGGGGGCGAGAGACCCAGTACTTC,CASSYSGRGRETQYF
TRBV6-5,TRBJ2-3,many,.,TGTGCCAGCAGTTACGATACAAATACGCAGTATTTT,CASSYDTNTQYF